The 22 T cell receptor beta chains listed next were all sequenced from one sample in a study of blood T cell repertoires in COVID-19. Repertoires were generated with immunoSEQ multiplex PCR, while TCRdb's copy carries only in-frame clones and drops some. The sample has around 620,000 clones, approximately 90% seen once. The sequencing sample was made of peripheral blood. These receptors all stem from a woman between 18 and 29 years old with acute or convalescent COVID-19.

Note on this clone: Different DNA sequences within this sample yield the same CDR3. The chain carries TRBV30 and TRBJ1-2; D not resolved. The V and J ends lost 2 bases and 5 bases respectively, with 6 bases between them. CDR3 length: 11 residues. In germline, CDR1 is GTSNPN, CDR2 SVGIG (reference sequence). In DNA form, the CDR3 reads TGTGCCTGGAGTAGAGGTTATGGCTACACCTTC. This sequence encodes CAWSRGYGYTF.

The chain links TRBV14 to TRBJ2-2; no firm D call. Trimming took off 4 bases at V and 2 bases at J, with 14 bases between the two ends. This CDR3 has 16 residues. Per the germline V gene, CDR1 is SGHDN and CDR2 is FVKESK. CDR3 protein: CASSRSTTSNTGELFF. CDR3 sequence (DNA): TGTGCCAGCAGCCGCTCGACAACGTCAAACACCGGGGAGCTGTTTTTT.

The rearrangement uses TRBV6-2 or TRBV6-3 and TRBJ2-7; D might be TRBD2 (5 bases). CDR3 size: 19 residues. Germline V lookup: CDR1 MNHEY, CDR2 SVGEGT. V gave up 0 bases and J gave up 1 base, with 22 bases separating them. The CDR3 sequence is CASSYSIPAVRGSSYEQYF. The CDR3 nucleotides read TGTGCCAGCAGTTACTCGATCCCCGCTGTCCGAGGGTCTTCCTACGAGCAGTACTTC.

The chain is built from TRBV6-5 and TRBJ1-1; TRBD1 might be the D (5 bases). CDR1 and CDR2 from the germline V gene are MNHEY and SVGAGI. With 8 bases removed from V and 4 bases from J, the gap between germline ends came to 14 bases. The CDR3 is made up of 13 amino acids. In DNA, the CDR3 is TGTGCCAGCTGCCTAGGGGCTCCCACTGAAGCTTTCTTT. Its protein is CASCLGAPTEAFF.

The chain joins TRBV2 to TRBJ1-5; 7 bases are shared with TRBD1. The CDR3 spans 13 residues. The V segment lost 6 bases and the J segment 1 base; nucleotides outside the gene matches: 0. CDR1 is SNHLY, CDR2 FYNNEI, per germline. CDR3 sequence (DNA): TGTGCCAGCAGGGGACAGAGCAATCAGCCCCAGCATTTT. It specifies CASRGQSNQPQHF.

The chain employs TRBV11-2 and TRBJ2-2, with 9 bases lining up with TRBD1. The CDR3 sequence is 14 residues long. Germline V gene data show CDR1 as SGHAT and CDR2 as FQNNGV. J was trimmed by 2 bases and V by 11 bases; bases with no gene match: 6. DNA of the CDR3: TGTGCCCTAAGACAGGGGGTAAACACCGGGGAGCTGTTTTTT. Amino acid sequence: CALRQGVNTGELFF.

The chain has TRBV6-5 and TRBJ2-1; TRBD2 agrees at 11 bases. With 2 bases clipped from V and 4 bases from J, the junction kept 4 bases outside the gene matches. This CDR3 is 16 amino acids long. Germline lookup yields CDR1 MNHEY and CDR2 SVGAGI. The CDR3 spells CASSYDPSGGYNEQFF. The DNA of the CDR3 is TGTGCCAGCAGTTACGACCCTAGCGGGGGGTACAATGAGCAGTTCTTC.

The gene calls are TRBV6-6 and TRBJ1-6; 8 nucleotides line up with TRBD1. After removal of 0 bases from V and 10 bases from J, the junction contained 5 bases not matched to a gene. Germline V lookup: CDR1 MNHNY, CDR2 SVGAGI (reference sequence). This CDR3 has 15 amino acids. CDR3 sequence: CASSYSPGGNSPLHF. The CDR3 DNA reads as TGTGCCAGCAGTTACTCGCCAGGGGGCAACTCACCCCTCCACTTT.

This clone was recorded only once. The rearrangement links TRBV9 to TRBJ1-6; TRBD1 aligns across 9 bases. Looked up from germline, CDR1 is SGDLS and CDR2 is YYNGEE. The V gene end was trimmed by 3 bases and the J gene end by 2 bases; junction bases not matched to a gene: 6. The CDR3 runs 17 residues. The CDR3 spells CASSAMTGGTYNSPLHF. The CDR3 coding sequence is TGTGCCAGCAGCGCCATGACAGGGGGTACCTATAATTCACCCCTCCACTTT.

CDR3 sequence: CSVATGISSYEQYF. The CDR3 bases are TGCAGCGTGGCCACAGGGATAAGCTCCTACGAGCAGTACTTC. The V and J genes are TRBV29-1 and TRBJ2-7; possible D gene TRBD1, 6 bases. Germline CDR1 reads SQVTM; CDR2 reads ANQGSEA. Trimming removed 6 bases at V and 0 bases at J, with 15 bases between. The CDR3 sequence is 14 residues long.

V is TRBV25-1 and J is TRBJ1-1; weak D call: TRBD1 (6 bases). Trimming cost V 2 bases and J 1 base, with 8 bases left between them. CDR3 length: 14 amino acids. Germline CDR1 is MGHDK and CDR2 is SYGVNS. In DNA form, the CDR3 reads TGTGCCAGCAGTGAACAGACAGGGAACACTGAAGCTTTCTTT. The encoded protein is CASSEQTGNTEAFF.

CDR3 protein: CASSQGGVTSDPRDTQYF. CDR3 DNA sequence: TGTGCCAGCAGCCAAGGGGGAGTGACTAGCGACCCCCGAGATACGCAGTATTTT. The chain joins TRBV4-2 to TRBJ2-3, with TRBD2 matching over 8 bases. CDR1 is LGHNA, CDR2 YNFKEQ, per germline. Germline trimming cut 1 base from V and 5 bases from J; bases unmatched to any gene: 14. The CDR3 runs to 18 residues.

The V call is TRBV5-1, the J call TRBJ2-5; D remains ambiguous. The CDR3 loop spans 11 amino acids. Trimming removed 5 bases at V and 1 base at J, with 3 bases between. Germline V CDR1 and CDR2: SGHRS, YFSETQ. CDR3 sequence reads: CASRRQETQYF. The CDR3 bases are TGCGCCAGCAGGCGCCAAGAGACCCAGTACTTC.

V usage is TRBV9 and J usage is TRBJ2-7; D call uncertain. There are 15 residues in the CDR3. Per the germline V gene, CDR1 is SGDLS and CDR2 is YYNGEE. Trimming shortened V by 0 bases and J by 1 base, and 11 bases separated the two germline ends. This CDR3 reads CASSVEETLSYEQYF. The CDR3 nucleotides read TGTGCCAGCAGCGTAGAAGAGACTCTATCCTACGAGCAGTACTTC.

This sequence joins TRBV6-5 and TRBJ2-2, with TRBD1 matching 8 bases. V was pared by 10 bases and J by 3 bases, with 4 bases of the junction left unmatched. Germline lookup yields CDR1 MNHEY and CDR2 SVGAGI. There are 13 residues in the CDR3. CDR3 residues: CATSQGDTGELFF. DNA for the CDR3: TGTGCCACCTCACAGGGGGACACCGGGGAGCTGTTTTTT.

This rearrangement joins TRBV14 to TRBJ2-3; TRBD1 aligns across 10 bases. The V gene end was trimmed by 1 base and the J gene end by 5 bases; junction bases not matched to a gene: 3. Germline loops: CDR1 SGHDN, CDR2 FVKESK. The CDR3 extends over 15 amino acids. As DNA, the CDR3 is TGTGCCAGCAGCCAAGTGACAGGGGGCGTAGATACGCAGTATTTT. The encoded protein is CASSQVTGGVDTQYF.

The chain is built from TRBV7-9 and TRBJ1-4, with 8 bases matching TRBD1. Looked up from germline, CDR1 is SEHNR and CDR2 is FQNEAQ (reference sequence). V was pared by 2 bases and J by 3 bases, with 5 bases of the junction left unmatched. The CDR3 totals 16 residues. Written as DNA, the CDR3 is TGTGCCAGCAGCTTATTTACGGACAGGGCTAATGAAAAACTGTTTTTT. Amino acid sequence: CASSLFTDRANEKLFF.

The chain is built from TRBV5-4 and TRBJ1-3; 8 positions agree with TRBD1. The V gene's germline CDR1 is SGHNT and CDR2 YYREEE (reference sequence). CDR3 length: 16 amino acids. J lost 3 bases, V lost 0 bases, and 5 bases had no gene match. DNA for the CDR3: TGTGCCAGCAGCTTGGGGCAGGGGGCGCGTGGAAACACCATATATTTT. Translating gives CASSLGQGARGNTIYF.

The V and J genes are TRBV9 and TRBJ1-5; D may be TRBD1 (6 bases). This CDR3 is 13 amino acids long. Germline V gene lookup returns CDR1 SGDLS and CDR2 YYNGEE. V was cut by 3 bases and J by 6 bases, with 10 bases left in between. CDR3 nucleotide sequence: TGTGCCAGCAGCGCAGGGGTGGGTCAGCCCCAGCATTTT. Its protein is CASSAGVGQPQHF.

The CDR3 sequence: CASSQAPLNSPLHF. CDR3 sequence (DNA): TGCGCCAGCAGCCAAGCTCCCTTGAATTCACCCCTCCACTTT. V is TRBV4-3 and J is TRBJ1-6; D ambiguous. The CDR3 length is 14 residues. Germline lookup yields CDR1 LGHNA and CDR2 YSLEER. Trimming took 1 base from V and 7 from J, leaving 8 bases between them.

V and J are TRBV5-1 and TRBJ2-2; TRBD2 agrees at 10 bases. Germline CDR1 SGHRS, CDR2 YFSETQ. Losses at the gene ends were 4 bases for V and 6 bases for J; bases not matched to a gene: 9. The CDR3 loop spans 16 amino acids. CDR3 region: CASSPGSGGAAGELFF. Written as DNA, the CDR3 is TGCGCCAGCAGCCCTGGCAGCGGGGGGGCGGCCGGGGAGCTGTTTTTT.

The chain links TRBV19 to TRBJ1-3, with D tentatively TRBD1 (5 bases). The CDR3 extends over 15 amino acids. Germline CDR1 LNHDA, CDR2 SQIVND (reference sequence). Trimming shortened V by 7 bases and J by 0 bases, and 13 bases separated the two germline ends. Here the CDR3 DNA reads TGTGCCAGTACCCCCAGGGTCGTCTCTGGAAACACCATATATTTT. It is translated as CASTPRVVSGNTIYF.